The 29 T cell receptor beta chains below all came from one sample that was sequenced in a study of blood T cell repertoires in COVID-19. Sequencing used immunoSEQ multiplex PCR; TCRdb keeps in-frame clones, though not all of them. The data hold around 64,000 clones, with approximately 84% observed a single time. Material for sequencing was peripheral blood. The receptors stem from a man older than 75 in a cohort sampled during active COVID-19.

This rearrangement joins TRBV19 to TRBJ2-3; 7 nucleotides align to TRBD1. CDR3 length equals 16 residues. CDR1 is LNHDA and CDR2 is SQIVND in the germline V gene (reference sequence). Trimming cost V 5 bases and J 1 base; bases outside gene matches: 9. The CDR3 sequence: CASSSLDRAGTDTQYF. CDR3 DNA sequence: TGTGCCAGTAGTTCCCTTGACAGGGCGGGCACAGATACGCAGTATTTT. Supplemented by reference TRBV19 and TRBJ2-3, the full variable domain reads DGGITQSPKYLFRKEGQNVTLSCEQNLNHDAMYWYRQDPGQGLRLIYYSQIVNDFQKGDIAEGYSVSREKKESFPLTVTSAQKNPTAFYLCASSSLDRAGTDTQYFGPGTRLTVL.

This sequence joins TRBV11-2 and TRBJ1-3; D ambiguous. The V gene lost 1 base and the J gene lost 0 bases, with 7 bases spanning the gap. The CDR3 has 15 amino acids. Germline assignment: CDR1 SGHAT and CDR2 FQNNGV. The CDR3 coding sequence is TGTGCCAGCAGCTTAGGGCCGGGCTCTGGAAACACCATATATTTT. Translation gives CASSLGPGSGNTIYF.

The V and J genes are TRBV29-1 and TRBJ2-3, with D maybe TRBD1 (6 bases). The germline CDR1 and CDR2 sequences are SQVTM and ANQGSEA. V was clipped by 7 bases and J by 0 bases, with 8 bases between them. This CDR3 spans 12 amino acids. The CDR3 reads CSGGHSTDTQYF. DNA for the CDR3: TGCAGCGGGGGACATAGCACAGATACGCAGTATTTT.

The V gene is TRBV10-2, the J gene TRBJ2-5; 7 positions match TRBD1. Losses at the gene ends were 1 base for V and 2 bases for J; bases not matched to a gene: 4. This CDR3 comprises 15 residues. Looked up from germline, CDR1 is WSHSY and CDR2 is SAAADI. The CDR3 loop reads CASSEYGTAQETQYF. Written as DNA, the CDR3 is TGCGCCAGCAGTGAGTATGGGACAGCGCAAGAGACCCAGTACTTC.

The V gene is TRBV2, the J gene TRBJ2-1, with 7 bases lining up with TRBD2. The CDR3 sequence is 14 residues long. The V gene's germline CDR1 is SNHLY and CDR2 FYNNEI. V trimming: 4 bases; J trimming: 7 bases; junction bases outside the gene matches: 7. The DNA of the CDR3 is TGTGCCAGCAGTGTGGCGGGAGTATCTAATGAGCAGTTCTTC. Translating gives CASSVAGVSNEQFF. The full variable domain, with the rest looked up from reference TRBV2 and TRBJ2-1, is EPEVTQTPSHQVTQMGQEVILRCVPISNHLYFYWYRQILGQKVEFLVSFYNNEISEKSEIFDDQFSVERPDGSNFTLKIRSTKLEDSAMYFCASSVAGVSNEQFFGPGTRLTVL.

This clone was detected once. This sequence joins TRBV5-1 and TRBJ2-5, with D perhaps TRBD2 (6 bases). Trimming removed 0 bases at V and 1 base at J, with 13 bases between. Germline V gives CDR1 SGHRS, CDR2 YFSETQ. The CDR3 is 16 residues long. CDR3 in DNA: TGCGCCAGCAGCTTGGGTGCGGGACCGACCCAAGAGACCCAGTACTTC. Protein: CASSLGAGPTQETQYF. Filled out from reference TRBV5-1 and TRBJ2-5, the complete variable domain reads KAGVTQTPRYLIKTRGQQVTLSCSPISGHRSVSWYQQTPGQGLQFLFEYFSETQRNKGNFPGRFSGRQFSNSRSEMNVSTLELGDSALYLCASSLGAGPTQETQYFGPGTRLLVL.

The chain combines TRBV3-1 (or the pseudogene TRBV3-2) with TRBJ1-6; 7 bases match TRBD1. This CDR3 spans 13 amino acids. The germline CDR1 and CDR2 sequences are LGHDT and YNNKEL (reference sequence). With V trimmed by 3 bases and J by 8 bases, 1 base remained unmatched. CDR3: CASSHDRDSPLHF. In DNA form, the CDR3 reads TGTGCCAGCAGCCACGACAGGGATTCACCCCTCCACTTT.

V gene TRBV5-4 combines with J gene TRBJ2-2; 10 bases agree with TRBD1. V dropped 2 bases and J dropped 5; count of bases not matched to a gene: 3. The CDR3 has 15 amino acids. Germline loops: CDR1 SGHNT, CDR2 YYREEE (reference sequence). CDR3 nucleotides: TGTGCCAGCAGCTTAGGGGGACAGGGGACCGGGGAGCTGTTTTTT. Its protein is CASSLGGQGTGELFF.

The gene calls are TRBV9 and TRBJ2-1; TRBD2 matches at 14 bases. The ends lost 4 bases at V and 8 bases at J; junction bases unmatched: 5. The CDR3 has 15 residues. Germline V gene data show CDR1 as SGDLS and CDR2 as YYNGEE. The CDR3 sequence: CASSSGLAGVDEQFF. The CDR3 nucleotides are TGTGCCAGCAGCTCGGGACTAGCGGGGGTTGATGAGCAGTTCTTC. Complete variable domain (other parts from reference TRBV9 and TRBJ2-1): DSGVTQTPKHLITATGQRVTLRCSPRSGDLSVYWYQQSLDQGLQFLIQYYNGEERAKGNILERFSAQQFPDLHSELNLSSLELGDSALYFCASSSGLAGVDEQFFGPGTRLTVL.

The V and J genes are TRBV5-4 and TRBJ1-2, with 8 positions matching TRBD1. Germline-derived CDR1 and CDR2 are SGHNT and YYREEE (reference sequence). V shed 3 bases and J 3 bases; nucleotides not matched to a gene: 7. This CDR3 contains 15 residues. The CDR3 spells CASSSRQGPHYGYTF. The CDR3 region has the DNA TGTGCCAGCAGCTCCCGACAGGGGCCACACTATGGCTACACCTTC.

CDR3 sequence reads: CASFAPGANVLTF. The CDR3 nucleotides read TGTGCCAGCTTTGCGCCTGGGGCCAACGTCCTGACTTTC. The V gene is TRBV6-6, the J gene TRBJ2-6; D gene uncertain. The V end was cut by 8 bases, the J end by 2 bases, with 7 bases between. The CDR3 has 13 residues. CDR1 and CDR2 from the germline V gene are MNHNY and SVGAGI (reference sequence).

The V call is TRBV6-6, the J call TRBJ1-5; D remains ambiguous. The CDR3 totals 15 residues. Trimming removed 2 bases at V and 1 base at J, with 9 bases between. CDR1 is MNHNY, CDR2 SVGAGI, per germline (reference sequence). The CDR3, as DNA: TGTGCCAGCAGTTACGGGCAGGCCAGCAATCAGCCCCAGCATTTT. As protein: CASSYGQASNQPQHF.

The chain carries TRBV7-2 and TRBJ2-1; the D gene is possibly TRBD2 (6 bases). CDR3 length: 14 amino acids. From germline, CDR1 is SGHTA and CDR2 FQGNSA. Trimming removed 5 bases at V and 0 bases at J, with 8 bases between. CDR3 DNA: TGTGCCAGCAGCGGGGGGACCTCCTACAATGAGCAGTTCTTC. It encodes CASSGGTSYNEQFF.

CDR3 nucleotide sequence: TGTGCCAGCAGCTTGACAGGGGGGAATGAGCAGTTCTTC. This encodes CASSLTGGNEQFF. The chain joins TRBV5-4 to TRBJ2-1; 8 bases agree with TRBD1. CDR3 length equals 13 residues. Germline CDR1 and CDR2: SGHNT and YYREEE (reference sequence). The ends lost 1 base at V and 7 bases at J; junction bases unmatched: 1.

The chain is built from TRBV4-1 and TRBJ2-7; 10 bases fit TRBD1. V dropped 3 bases and J dropped 5; count of bases not matched to a gene: 7. This CDR3 is built from 15 residues. Germline CDR1 reads MGHRA; CDR2 reads YSYEKL. CDR3 coding DNA: TGCGCCAGCAGCCAGGAGGGACAGGGGATTAACGAGCAGTACTTC. Translating it yields CASSQEGQGINEQYF.

This rearrangement joins TRBV19 to TRBJ1-1, with a possible D match to TRBD1 (6 bases). Germline loops: CDR1 LNHDA, CDR2 SQIVND (reference sequence). The ends were cut back, 7 bases at V and 2 bases at J, with 11 bases in the middle. There are 13 residues in the CDR3. DNA of the CDR3: TGTGCCAGTACCCCGACAGGTAACACTGAAGCTTTCTTT. This translates into CASTPTGNTEAFF.

The V and J genes are TRBV6-5 and TRBJ1-1; 7 nucleotides line up with TRBD1. CDR3 length equals 14 residues. CDR1 MNHEY and CDR2 SVGAGI come from the germline V gene. The V and J ends lost 6 bases and 2 bases, in that order; junction bases with no gene match: 6. In DNA, the CDR3 is TGTGCCAGCAGACCCGGGACAGTCAACACTGAAGCTTTCTTT. Its protein product is CASRPGTVNTEAFF.

J is TRBJ2-5 and V is TRBV3-1 (or the pseudogene TRBV3-2), with TRBD1 matching over 7 bases. CDR3 length equals 15 residues. V dropped 1 base and J dropped 2; count of bases not matched to a gene: 4. Looked up from germline, CDR1 is LGHDT and CDR2 is YNNKEL (reference sequence). The CDR3 here is CASSQGVTGQETQYF. The CDR3 nucleotides are TGTGCCAGCAGCCAAGGTGTGACAGGGCAAGAGACCCAGTACTTC.

Only a few counts were recorded for this clone. The chain joins TRBV19 to TRBJ2-7; 8 nucleotides match TRBD2. The CDR3 sequence is 16 residues long. The V gene end was trimmed by 4 bases and the J gene end by 0 bases; junction bases not matched to a gene: 8. Germline CDR1 reads LNHDA; CDR2 reads SQIVND (reference sequence). In nucleotides, the CDR3 is TGTGCCAGTAGTACCCCAGGCGGGAGGAGCTCCTACGAGCAGTACTTC. It codes for CASSTPGGRSSYEQYF.

The chain links TRBV11-2 to TRBJ2-4; TRBD1 agrees at 8 bases. V lost 4 bases, J lost 0 bases, and 8 bases stayed unmatched. Germline V gene sequence: CDR1 SGHAT, CDR2 FQNNGV. The CDR3 extends over 17 amino acids. CDR3 in DNA: TGTGCCAGCAGCTCCCTGGACAGGGCGGGAGCCAAAAACATTCAGTACTTC. As protein: CASSSLDRAGAKNIQYF. Full variable domain (rest looked up from reference TRBV11-2 and TRBJ2-4): EAGVAQSPRYKIIEKRQSVAFWCNPISGHATLYWYQQILGQGPKLLIQFQNNGVVDDSQLPKDRFSAERLKGVDSTLKIQPAKLEDSAVYLCASSSLDRAGAKNIQYFGAGTRLSVL.

This clone was seen a handful of times. The chain uses TRBV30 and TRBJ2-5; 9 nucleotides agree with TRBD1. The CDR3 length is 15 residues. Germline V gene data show CDR1 as GTSNPN and CDR2 as SVGIG (reference sequence). Trimming took 1 base from V and 4 from J; bases not matched to a gene: 7. As DNA, the CDR3 is TGTGCCTGGAGTGGCAAACAGGGGGCTGGAGAGACCCAGTACTTC. Its translation is CAWSGKQGAGETQYF.

V gene TRBV5-6 combines with J gene TRBJ2-5; 10 bases line up with TRBD2. The CDR3 is made up of 15 amino acids. V lost 1 base to trimming and J lost 3 bases; unmatched junction nucleotides: 3. Germline CDR1 SGHDT, CDR2 YYEEEE. CDR3 loop: CASSLIGTSEETQYF. CDR3 sequence (DNA): TGTGCCAGCAGCTTGATCGGGACTAGCGAAGAGACCCAGTACTTC.

This chain links TRBV5-6 with TRBJ2-1, with 10 bases identical to TRBD2. The CDR3 runs to 16 residues. The germline V gene encodes CDR1 SGHDT and CDR2 YYEEEE. After removal of 1 base from V and 4 bases from J, the junction contained 5 bases not matched to a gene. CDR3 protein: CASSLSLAGEYNEQFF. As DNA, the CDR3 is TGTGCCAGCAGCTTGTCCCTAGCGGGGGAGTACAATGAGCAGTTCTTC.

The chain recombines TRBV27 with TRBJ1-2; 8 nucleotides match TRBD1. Germline values: CDR1 MNHEY, CDR2 SMNVEV (reference sequence). The V segment lost 1 base and the J segment 4 bases; nucleotides outside the gene matches: 5. The CDR3 runs to 15 residues. The CDR3 is CASSLYQGAVYGYTF. DNA of the CDR3: TGTGCCAGCAGTTTATACCAGGGGGCGGTCTATGGCTACACCTTC.

This chain uses TRBV6-6 with TRBJ2-3, with 7 bases lining up with TRBD2. Germline lookup yields CDR1 MNHNY and CDR2 SVGAGI (reference sequence). The CDR3 loop spans 15 amino acids. V lost 4 bases, J lost 1 base, and 5 bases stayed unmatched. The DNA for the CDR3 is TGTGCCAGCAGTTTGGCGGGAGCCGGCACAGATACGCAGTATTTT. This encodes CASSLAGAGTDTQYF.

This clone was observed a few times. The V gene is TRBV15, the J gene TRBJ1-1; the D is unclear. Trimming shortened V by 5 bases and J by 1 base, and 14 bases separated the two germline ends. The length of the CDR3 is 15 residues. Germline V CDR1 and CDR2: LNHNV, YYDKDF (reference sequence). CDR3 amino acids: CATSPNWGGNTEAFF. The CDR3 DNA reads TGTGCCACCAGCCCGAACTGGGGAGGGAACACTGAAGCTTTCTTT. The whole variable domain, remainder taken from reference TRBV15 and TRBJ1-1, is DAMVIQNPRYQVTQFGKPVTLSCSQTLNHNVMYWYQQKSSQAPKLLFHYYDKDFNNEADTPDNFQSRRPNTSFCFLDIRSPGLGDTAMYLCATSPNWGGNTEAFFGQGTRLTVV.

The chain carries TRBV7-2 and TRBJ1-1, with TRBD1 matching 7 bases. The CDR3 consists of 15 residues. V was pared by 3 bases and J by 2 bases, with 6 bases of the junction left unmatched. The germline V gene has CDR1 SGHTA and CDR2 FQGNSA. This CDR3 is CASSFGRQGNTEAFF. DNA for the CDR3: TGTGCCAGCAGCTTCGGCAGACAGGGTAACACTGAAGCTTTCTTT. Looking up the rest from reference TRBV7-2 and TRBJ1-1 gives the full variable domain: GAGVSQSPSNKVTEKGKDVELRCDPISGHTALYWYRQSLGQGLEFLIYFQGNSAPDKSGLPSDRFSAERTGGSVSTLTIQRTQQEDSAVYLCASSFGRQGNTEAFFGQGTRLTVV.

The chain carries TRBV3-1 (or the pseudogene TRBV3-2) and TRBJ1-4, with 9 bases lining up with TRBD1. V lost 0 bases, J lost 7 bases, and 18 bases stayed unmatched. This CDR3 is built from 20 residues. From germline, CDR1 is LGHDT and CDR2 YNNKEL (reference sequence). The CDR3 DNA reads as TGTGCCAGCAGCCAAGATCAACTATCCGGGACAGGGAACGGCGGTGAAAAACTGTTTTTT. Protein sequence: CASSQDQLSGTGNGGEKLFF.

J is TRBJ2-7 and V is TRBV7-2, with D possibly being TRBD1 (7 bases). V lost 5 bases, J lost 2 bases, and 13 bases lay in between. Per the germline V gene, CDR1 is SGHTA and CDR2 is FQGNSA. The CDR3 covers 14 residues. For the CDR3, the DNA is TGTGCCAGCAGCCCGGGGGACAGTCCCTACGAGCAGTACTTC. It specifies CASSPGDSPYEQYF. Supplemented by reference TRBV7-2 and TRBJ2-7, the full variable domain reads GAGVSQSPSNKVTEKGKDVELRCDPISGHTALYWYRQSLGQGLEFLIYFQGNSAPDKSGLPSDRFSAERTGGSVSTLTIQRTQQEDSAVYLCASSPGDSPYEQYFGPGTRLTVT.